The 32 T cell receptor beta chains listed next were all sequenced from one sample in a study of T cell changes during pregnancy in multiple sclerosis. TCRdb's copy holds only in-frame clones and misses some; the assay was immunoSEQ multiplex PCR. The sample records roughly 100,000 clones, roughly 91% being singletons. The sequences come from peripheral blood, collected after pregnancy. The receptors were sampled from a female donor in good health, enrolled as a control in a pregnancy study.

The chain recombines TRBV7-9 with TRBJ2-7; 8 nucleotides agree with TRBD1. The length of the CDR3 is 16 residues. CDR1 SEHNR and CDR2 FQNEAQ come from the germline V gene (reference sequence). The V segment lost 3 bases and the J segment 5 bases; nucleotides outside the gene matches: 12. The CDR3 DNA reads as TGTGCCAGCAGCTTTTTAACGGGACAGGCCGCCAACGAGCAGTACTTC. This codes for CASSFLTGQAANEQYF.

This chain connects TRBV13 to TRBJ1-1; D gene unclear. The CDR3 is 15 residues long. The V gene's germline CDR1 is PRHDT and CDR2 FYEKMQ (reference sequence). The V end lost 2 bases, the J end lost 0 bases, and 10 bases lay between the germline ends. The CDR3: CASSLLSSMNTEAFF. For the CDR3, the DNA is TGTGCCAGCAGCTTACTGAGTAGCATGAACACTGAAGCTTTCTTT.

The rearrangement links TRBV7-2 to TRBJ1-5; 9 positions match TRBD1. Trimming removed 8 bases from V and 2 bases from J; junction bases left unmatched: 10. Germline V CDR1 and CDR2: SGHTA, FQGNSA. This CDR3 has 16 amino acids. CDR3 loop: CASSGYRTGGNQPQHF. In DNA, the CDR3 is TGTGCCAGCTCCGGATATAGGACAGGGGGCAATCAGCCCCAGCATTTT.

The rearrangement links TRBV2 to TRBJ2-1; D may be TRBD2 (7 bases). V dropped 9 bases and J dropped 9 bases, with 9 bases sitting between them. The CDR3 runs to 10 residues. Germline assignment: CDR1 SNHLY and CDR2 FYNNEI. The CDR3 DNA reads TGTGCCAGTAGGGGGGGTGAGCAGTTCTTC. This gives the protein CASRGGEQFF.

The chain joins TRBV2 to TRBJ2-2, with D unclear. Trimming left V 7 bases short and J 6 bases short, with 6 bases between. CDR3 length: 11 residues. CDR1 SNHLY and CDR2 FYNNEI come from the germline V gene. The CDR3 sequence is CASKAAGELFF. In DNA form, the CDR3 reads TGTGCCAGCAAGGCGGCCGGGGAGCTGTTTTTT.

The chain joins TRBV16 to TRBJ1-2; no reliable D call. With 2 bases removed from V and 4 bases from J, the gap between germline ends came to 14 bases. The CDR3 runs to 15 residues. In germline, CDR1 is KGHSY, CDR2 FQNENV. The CDR3 sequence: CASSQSRVGAYGYTF. CDR3 nucleotide sequence: TGTGCCAGCAGCCAAAGCCGGGTAGGCGCCTATGGCTACACCTTC.

The CDR3 region is CAWRGAGSYEQYF. CDR3 in DNA: TGTGCCTGGAGGGGGGCCGGATCCTACGAGCAGTACTTC. The chain joins TRBV30 to TRBJ2-7; TRBD1 might be the D (6 bases). There are 13 residues in the CDR3. Germline assignment: CDR1 GTSNPN and CDR2 SVGIG (reference sequence). V lost 3 bases and J lost 1, with 10 bases in between.

On this clone: At the DNA level, this CDR3 is encoded by other sequences in the same sample as well. The V and J genes are TRBV27 and TRBJ2-6, with 7 positions matching TRBD1. Germline assignment: CDR1 MNHEY and CDR2 SMNVEV (reference sequence). The CDR3 runs to 13 residues. V was pared by 8 bases and J by 2 bases, with 0 bases of the junction left unmatched. The CDR3 region is CASQGAGANVLTF. Here the CDR3 DNA reads TGTGCCAGCCAGGGGGCTGGGGCCAACGTCCTGACTTTC.

J is TRBJ1-4 and V is TRBV2; D is unclear. Germline V gene data show CDR1 as SNHLY and CDR2 as FYNNEI. Trimming stripped 6 bases from V and 8 bases from J, with 7 bases between. The CDR3 consists of 11 residues. This CDR3 is CASRGIEKLFF. CDR3 DNA: TGTGCCAGCAGGGGCATCGAAAAACTGTTTTTT.

The rearrangement links TRBV11-2 to TRBJ1-1, with TRBD1 matching over 8 bases. This CDR3 region has 15 residues. The junction had 6 bases not matched to a gene; V was cut back by 5 bases and J by 1 base. Germline assignment: CDR1 SGHAT and CDR2 FQNNGV. CDR3 in amino acids: CASSPTGAPNTEAFF. The DNA of the CDR3 is TGTGCCAGCAGCCCGACAGGGGCCCCGAACACTGAAGCTTTCTTT.

V is TRBV28 and J is TRBJ1-2, with a weak D call TRBD1 (5 bases). This CDR3 comprises 14 residues. Germline V lookup: CDR1 MDHEN, CDR2 SYDVKM. Trimming shortened V by 2 bases and J by 5 bases, and 12 bases separated the two germline ends. In DNA form, the CDR3 reads TGTGCCAGCAGTTTAAGCGACAGAGTTTATGGCTACACCTTC. It translates to CASSLSDRVYGYTF.

The chain couples TRBV7-2 to TRBJ2-3; tentatively, D is TRBD2 (6 bases). CDR1 and CDR2 from the germline V gene are SGHTA and FQGNSA. This CDR3 is 15 amino acids long. V was shortened by 2 bases and J by 6 bases, with 15 bases between the two germline ends. CDR3 nucleotide sequence: TGTGCCAGCAGCTTAAGGGTGGGGGGTTTTGATACGCAGTATTTT. Translation: CASSLRVGGFDTQYF.

This chain connects TRBV7-2 to TRBJ2-1; D might be TRBD2 (6 bases). The CDR3 is 12 residues long. V was trimmed by 2 bases and J by 7 bases, leaving 6 bases between them. Germline V gene lookup returns CDR1 SGHTA and CDR2 FQGNSA. The CDR3 DNA follows: TGTGCCAGCAGCTTACGGGGGAATGAGCAGTTCTTC. Encoded protein: CASSLRGNEQFF.

The CDR3 sequence: CASRVGGAETQYF. For the CDR3, the DNA is TGTGCCAGCAGAGTCGGGGGTGCGGAGACCCAGTACTTC. The V gene is TRBV2, the J gene TRBJ2-5; TRBD2 is a possible D gene (6 bases). V was clipped by 6 bases and J by 5 bases, with 13 bases between them. CDR1 is SNHLY, CDR2 FYNNEI, per germline. This CDR3 is 13 amino acids long. The full variable domain, completed using reference TRBV2 and TRBJ2-5, is EPEVTQTPSHQVTQMGQEVILRCVPISNHLYFYWYRQILGQKVEFLVSFYNNEISEKSEIFDDQFSVERPDGSNFTLKIRSTKLEDSAMYFCASRVGGAETQYFGPGTRLLVL.

The rearrangement links TRBV9 to TRBJ2-3; 10 bases agree with TRBD2. The junction had 5 bases not matched to a gene; V was cut back by 1 base and J by 6 bases. Germline-derived CDR1 and CDR2 are SGDLS and YYNGEE. The CDR3 covers 15 residues. The CDR3 here is CASSVPSGGVDTQYF. The CDR3 coding sequence is TGTGCCAGCAGCGTACCCAGCGGGGGGGTGGATACGCAGTATTTT.

This sequence joins TRBV6-6 and TRBJ1-3, with TRBD1 matching over 8 bases. Germline loops: CDR1 MNHNY, CDR2 SVGAGI (reference sequence). The CDR3 totals 12 residues. Germline trimming cut 5 bases from V and 11 bases from J; bases unmatched to any gene: 5. This chain's CDR3 is CASSPPTGAIYF. The CDR3 nucleotides read TGTGCCAGCAGTCCCCCGACAGGGGCCATATATTTT.

This chain links TRBV27 with TRBJ2-2; the D is unclear. This CDR3 is built from 13 residues. Germline V gene lookup returns CDR1 MNHEY and CDR2 SMNVEV (reference sequence). V was trimmed by 3 bases and J by 10 bases, leaving 12 bases between them. CDR3 nucleotide sequence: TGTGCCAGCAGTTTTTCTACCGGAGAGGAGCTGTTTTTT. It is translated as CASSFSTGEELFF.

CDR3 in amino acids: CASSLMDRRGAFF. DNA for the CDR3: TGTGCCAGCAGCTTAATGGACAGGCGAGGGGCTTTCTTT. The rearrangement joins TRBV7-9 to TRBJ1-1; 7 nucleotides agree with TRBD1. CDR1 and CDR2 (germline): SEHNR, FQNEAQ (reference sequence). The CDR3 length is 13 residues. V shed 2 bases and J 11 bases; nucleotides not matched to a gene: 8.

This chain links TRBV5-1 with TRBJ2-5; D possibly corresponds to TRBD2 (6 bases). The DNA end lines up better with TRBJ2-7; the J call may be wrong. There are 17 residues in the CDR3. Germline V CDR1 and CDR2: SGHRS, YFSETQ. Here the CDR3 reads CASSLAASAGPRYEQYF. DNA of the CDR3: TGCGCCAGCAGCTTGGCCGCGTCAGCGGGCCCCCGCTACGAGCAGTACTTC.

The chain joins TRBV15 to TRBJ1-1; weak D call: TRBD1 (5 bases). V gave up 0 bases and J gave up 0 bases, with 8 bases separating them. CDR3 length: 15 amino acids. In germline, CDR1 is LNHNV, CDR2 YYDKDF (reference sequence). Here the CDR3 reads CATSREPQVNTEAFF. The CDR3 nucleotides read TGTGCCACCAGCAGAGAGCCACAGGTGAACACTGAAGCTTTCTTT.

This chain joins TRBV30 and TRBJ1-1, with D perhaps matching TRBD1 (6 bases). Deletions cut 5 bases from V and 2 bases from J, with 12 bases between. The germline gives CDR1 GTSNPN, CDR2 SVGIG (reference sequence). The CDR3 is made up of 13 amino acids. CDR3 DNA sequence: TGTGCCTGGGGGACACCTCAAAACACTGAAGCTTTCTTT. Its protein product is CAWGTPQNTEAFF.

V usage is TRBV14 and J usage is TRBJ1-2; tentatively, D is TRBD1 (5 bases). The germline V gene encodes CDR1 SGHDN and CDR2 FVKESK. V was cut by 5 bases and J by 4 bases, with 11 bases left in between. The CDR3 has 13 residues. CDR3: CASSEDKIYGYTF. In nucleotides, the CDR3 is TGTGCCAGCAGCGAGGACAAAATCTATGGCTACACCTTC.

This clone has a count of ten or more. The CDR3 reads CASSQERGAGANVLTF. CDR3 bases: TGTGCCAGCAGCCAAGAAAGGGGTGCTGGGGCCAACGTCCTGACTTTC. This sequence joins TRBV4-2 and TRBJ2-6; maybe TRBD1 (5 bases). This CDR3 spans 16 amino acids. V shed 0 bases and J shed 2 bases, with 8 bases lying between them. The germline V gene encodes CDR1 LGHNA and CDR2 YNFKEQ.

J is TRBJ1-1 and V is TRBV7-3, with D unresolved. Germline CDR1 is SGHTA and CDR2 is FQGTGA. This CDR3 is built from 14 residues. The V gene lost 2 bases and the J gene lost 1 base, with 8 bases spanning the gap. CDR3 in DNA: TGTGCCAGCAGCTTAGCCGGGTCGAACACTGAAGCTTTCTTT. The encoded protein is CASSLAGSNTEAFF.

This chain connects TRBV2 to TRBJ2-1; tentatively, D is TRBD1 (8 bases). The CDR3 is made up of 15 amino acids. Germline CDR1 and CDR2: SNHLY and FYNNEI. Trimming stripped 5 bases from V and 6 bases from J, with 17 bases between. The CDR3 region has the DNA TGTGCCAGCAGTTTCAGGACAGGGAGGGCCAATGAGCAGTTCTTC. It yields the protein CASSFRTGRANEQFF. The variable domain in full, completed from reference TRBV2 and TRBJ2-1, reads EPEVTQTPSHQVTQMGQEVILRCVPISNHLYFYWYRQILGQKVEFLVSFYNNEISEKSEIFDDQFSVERPDGSNFTLKIRSTKLEDSAMYFCASSFRTGRANEQFFGPGTRLTVL.

The chain links TRBV6-5 to TRBJ2-7, with D perhaps TRBD2 (5 bases). Germline CDR1 is MNHEY and CDR2 is SVGAGI. Trimming took off 0 bases at V and 4 bases at J, with 7 bases between the two ends. The CDR3 contains 13 residues. CDR3 region: CASSYSGDYEQYF. Here the CDR3 DNA reads TGTGCCAGCAGTTACTCCGGGGATTACGAGCAGTACTTC.

The genes are TRBV30 and TRBJ2-5; tentative D call: TRBD2 (7 bases). Trimming left V 0 bases short and J 5 bases short, with 16 bases between. The CDR3 sequence is 15 residues long. Germline values: CDR1 GTSNPN, CDR2 SVGIG (reference sequence). The CDR3 DNA reads as TGTGCCTGGAGTGTTAGGTGGGGGGGCCGGGAGACCCAGTACTTC. It translates to CAWSVRWGGRETQYF.

The chain combines TRBV7-3 with TRBJ1-1; D might be TRBD1 (6 bases). There are 17 residues in the CDR3. V shed 6 bases and J shed 5 bases, with 25 bases lying between them. Germline V lookup: CDR1 SGHTA, CDR2 FQGTGA. This CDR3 reads CASRPAGQGDRWTEAFF. The DNA for the CDR3 is TGTGCCAGCAGACCCGCCGGGCAGGGAGACAGGTGGACTGAAGCTTTCTTT.

This sequence joins TRBV19 and TRBJ2-5, with TRBD2 identical over 9 bases. The germline gives CDR1 LNHDA, CDR2 SQIVND (reference sequence). Trimming cost V 4 bases and J 2 bases; bases outside gene matches: 8. The CDR3 has 16 residues. CDR3: CASSTRRLAEQETQYF. The CDR3 DNA reads as TGTGCCAGTAGTACCCGAAGACTAGCGGAACAAGAGACCCAGTACTTC. Drawing the rest from reference TRBV19 and TRBJ2-5, the complete variable domain is DGGITQSPKYLFRKEGQNVTLSCEQNLNHDAMYWYRQDPGQGLRLIYYSQIVNDFQKGDIAEGYSVSREKKESFPLTVTSAQKNPTAFYLCASSTRRLAEQETQYFGPGTRLLVL.

V gene TRBV7-2 combines with J gene TRBJ1-1; no reliable D call. Germline V gene lookup returns CDR1 SGHTA and CDR2 FQGNSA. CDR3 size: 12 residues. V lost 2 bases and J 10 bases, leaving 11 bases between the germline ends. Written as DNA, the CDR3 is TGTGCCAGCAGCTTATCCGATCCCAGAGCTTTCTTT. Its translation is CASSLSDPRAFF.

The chain combines TRBV27 with TRBJ1-4; D not resolved. The V gene lost 5 bases and the J gene lost 7 bases, with 17 bases spanning the gap. Germline V gives CDR1 MNHEY, CDR2 SMNVEV (reference sequence). The CDR3 length is 15 residues. The CDR3: CASSPGLALGEKLFF. The CDR3 DNA reads TGTGCCAGCAGTCCCGGTTTAGCCCTGGGTGAAAAACTGTTTTTT.

V gene TRBV7-3 combines with J gene TRBJ1-1, with TRBD1 matching 11 bases. J lost 4 bases, V lost 4 bases, and 14 bases had no gene match. The CDR3 sequence is 18 residues long. The germline V gene encodes CDR1 SGHTA and CDR2 FQGTGA. The CDR3: CASSSGPGTGGGGTEAFF. The CDR3 DNA is TGTGCCAGCAGCTCCGGACCGGGGACAGGGGGAGGTGGCACTGAAGCTTTCTTT.